The 27 T cell receptor beta chains below all came from one sample that was sequenced in a study of T cell clones after liver transplantation. Using immunoSEQ multiplex PCR, the repertoire was profiled, and TCRdb retains in-frame clones only, with some absent. This sample has over 100,000 clones, with 75% to 85% found just once. The sequencing here drew on CD4+ T cells from blood, taken before liver transplant. The receptors originated from a human donor who received a liver transplant.

In its sample, this clone was seen once. This sequence joins TRBV6-1 and TRBJ1-6, with 9 positions matching TRBD1. Germline trimming cut 7 bases from V and 10 bases from J; bases unmatched to any gene: 5. The germline CDR1 and CDR2 sequences are MNHNS and SASEGT. The CDR3 sequence is 13 residues long. The CDR3 DNA follows: TGTGCCAGCATCTGGGACAGGGACTCACCCCTCCACTTT. It is translated as CASIWDRDSPLHF.

The CDR3 sequence: CASSLEMVSGELFF. The CDR3 DNA reads TGCGCCAGCAGCTTGGAGATGGTTAGCGGGGAGCTGTTTTTT. V and J are TRBV5-1 and TRBJ2-2, with D hard to call. Per germline, CDR1 SGHRS and CDR2 YFSETQ. The CDR3 contains 14 residues. V lost 0 bases to trimming and J lost 7 bases, with 10 bases between them.

CDR3 residues: CASSVNRYNEQFF. CDR3 in DNA: TGTGCCAGCAGTGTAAACAGGTACAATGAGCAGTTCTTC. This rearrangement joins TRBV6-1 to TRBJ2-1, with D possibly matching TRBD1 (5 bases). Trimming shortened V by 4 bases and J by 4 bases, and 8 bases separated the two germline ends. In germline, CDR1 is MNHNS, CDR2 SASEGT. This CDR3 contains 13 residues.

J is TRBJ2-1 and V is TRBV10-3; 11 positions agree with TRBD2. The CDR3 contains 15 residues. V lost 6 bases to trimming and J lost 2 bases; unmatched junction nucleotides: 3. Germline V gives CDR1 ENHRY, CDR2 SYGVKD. In DNA, the CDR3 is TGTGCCATCAGCATGGGACTAGCGGCCTACAATGAGCAGTTCTTC. It encodes CAISMGLAAYNEQFF.

The rearrangement joins TRBV25-1 to TRBJ2-7; D unresolved. The germline gives CDR1 MGHDK, CDR2 SYGVNS. The CDR3 sequence is 15 residues long. The ends were cut back, 3 bases at V and 0 bases at J, with 12 bases in the middle. The CDR3 DNA follows: TGTGCCAGCAGTGAGCCTGGGATCAGCTCCTACGAGCAGTACTTC. It yields the protein CASSEPGISSYEQYF.

The V and J genes are TRBV6-1 and TRBJ2-7; 11 bases map to TRBD1. This CDR3 contains 19 residues. Germline assignment: CDR1 MNHNS and CDR2 SASEGT. The V gene end was trimmed by 0 bases and the J gene end by 1 base; junction bases not matched to a gene: 11. The CDR3 bases are TGTGCCAGCAGTGAAGCGCTTCCGGGACAGGGGGGCGGGTCCTACGAGCAGTACTTC. The encoded protein is CASSEALPGQGGGSYEQYF.

The sample holds a few counts of this clone. J is TRBJ1-4 and V is TRBV18, with TRBD1 matching 7 bases. The CDR3 has 14 amino acids. Germline CDR1 reads KGHSH; CDR2 reads LQKENI. V lost 4 bases to trimming and J lost 5 bases; unmatched junction nucleotides: 4. In DNA form, the CDR3 reads TGTGCCAGCTCACGGGGACAGCTCAATGAAAAACTGTTTTTT. This translates into CASSRGQLNEKLFF.

The genes are TRBV5-1 and TRBJ2-3; 11 bases are a match to TRBD2. The CDR3 extends over 16 amino acids. Germline CDR1 is SGHRS and CDR2 is YFSETQ. The V and J ends lost 5 bases and 0 bases, in that order; junction bases with no gene match: 5. The CDR3 here is CASRLVAGGSTDTQYF. The CDR3 DNA reads as TGCGCCAGCAGGCTTGTAGCGGGGGGGAGCACAGATACGCAGTATTTT.

J is TRBJ1-6 and V is TRBV19, with 7 bases aligning to TRBD1. J lost 6 bases, V lost 5 bases, and 16 bases had no gene match. The CDR3 is 18 amino acids. From germline, CDR1 is LNHDA and CDR2 SQIVND (reference sequence). CDR3 region: CASSVLTGWRGTNSPLHF. CDR3 bases: TGTGCCAGTAGTGTACTGACAGGGTGGAGGGGAACTAATTCACCCCTCCACTTT. The full variable domain, rest sourced from reference TRBV19 and TRBJ1-6, is DGGITQSPKYLFRKEGQNVTLSCEQNLNHDAMYWYRQDPGQGLRLIYYSQIVNDFQKGDIAEGYSVSREKKESFPLTVTSAQKNPTAFYLCASSVLTGWRGTNSPLHFGNGTRLTVT.

The rearrangement links TRBV30 to TRBJ2-6, with D unresolved. Trimming stripped 1 base from V and 4 bases from J, with 5 bases between. This CDR3 has 13 amino acids. Germline CDR1 is GTSNPN and CDR2 is SVGIG (reference sequence). Here the CDR3 reads CAWSADGANVLTF. In nucleotides, the CDR3 is TGTGCCTGGAGTGCGGACGGGGCCAACGTCCTGACTTTC.

The chain joins TRBV19 to TRBJ2-2, with a tentative D call TRBD2 (5 bases). V was pared by 5 bases and J by 7 bases, with 11 bases between. Germline V gene lookup returns CDR1 LNHDA and CDR2 SQIVND (reference sequence). The CDR3 has 13 amino acids. CDR3 sequence reads: CASSGTGIGELFF. In nucleotides, the CDR3 is TGTGCCAGTAGTGGAACGGGGATCGGGGAGCTGTTTTTT. The full variable domain, completed using reference TRBV19 and TRBJ2-2, is DGGITQSPKYLFRKEGQNVTLSCEQNLNHDAMYWYRQDPGQGLRLIYYSQIVNDFQKGDIAEGYSVSREKKESFPLTVTSAQKNPTAFYLCASSGTGIGELFFGEGSRLTVL.

This clone was counted between two and nine times. The V and J genes are TRBV29-1 and TRBJ1-3, with D hard to call. This CDR3 spans 11 amino acids. Deletions cut 2 bases from V and 4 bases from J, with 3 bases between. Germline V gene data show CDR1 as SQVTM and CDR2 as ANQGSEA. The CDR3 loop is CSVEKGNTIYF. The CDR3 DNA sequence: TGCAGCGTTGAAAAAGGAAACACCATATATTTT.

By share, this clone counts as medium-sized. The chain links TRBV15 to TRBJ1-2; 8 positions agree with TRBD1. Trimming cost V 3 bases and J 5 bases; bases outside gene matches: 8. Germline loops: CDR1 LNHNV, CDR2 YYDKDF (reference sequence). The CDR3 runs 15 residues. CDR3 DNA sequence: TGTGCCACCAGCAGGTCCCCGGGACAGGCTTATGGCTACACCTTC. This gives the protein CATSRSPGQAYGYTF.

This CDR3 reads CASSGQGARTEAFF. Here the CDR3 DNA reads TGTGCCAGCAGTGGACAGGGGGCGCGAACTGAAGCTTTCTTT. The rearrangement links TRBV2 to TRBJ1-1, with 10 bases fitting TRBD1. The V segment lost 4 bases and the J segment 5 bases; nucleotides outside the gene matches: 4. CDR1 is SNHLY and CDR2 is FYNNEI in the germline V gene. This CDR3 is built from 14 residues.

This clone was counted at least ten times. This chain joins TRBV7-2 and TRBJ1-1; tentatively, D is TRBD1 (5 bases). V gave up 5 bases and J gave up 8 bases, with 15 bases separating them. Looked up from germline, CDR1 is SGHTA and CDR2 is FQGNSA. This CDR3 comprises 13 residues. CDR3: CASSLSHGGEAFF. CDR3 DNA: TGTGCCAGCAGCCTCTCTCACGGGGGGGAAGCTTTCTTT.

J is TRBJ2-1 and V is TRBV19; TRBD2 matches at 10 bases. The length of the CDR3 is 18 residues. V lost 2 bases, J lost 6 bases, and 13 bases stayed unmatched. The V gene's germline CDR1 is LNHDA and CDR2 SQIVND (reference sequence). CDR3 DNA sequence: TGTGCCAGTAGTATAACCCCTGCTAGCGGGGGCGACATCAATGAGCAGTTCTTC. Translation gives CASSITPASGGDINEQFF. The full variable domain, rest sourced from reference TRBV19 and TRBJ2-1, is DGGITQSPKYLFRKEGQNVTLSCEQNLNHDAMYWYRQDPGQGLRLIYYSQIVNDFQKGDIAEGYSVSREKKESFPLTVTSAQKNPTAFYLCASSITPASGGDINEQFFGPGTRLTVL.

V is TRBV2 and J is TRBJ2-5; D is ambiguous. Germline values: CDR1 SNHLY, CDR2 FYNNEI. The CDR3 spans 11 residues. V lost 7 bases and J lost 2, with 5 bases in between. Here the CDR3 DNA reads TGTGCCAGCAATAAACAAGAGACCCAGTACTTC. Translation gives CASNKQETQYF.

V and J are TRBV6-6 and TRBJ2-1, with 7 nucleotides matching TRBD2. The CDR3 sequence is 14 residues long. Germline V lookup: CDR1 MNHNY, CDR2 SVGAGI (reference sequence). V trimming: 5 bases; J trimming: 3 bases; junction bases outside the gene matches: 4. The CDR3 loop reads CASSDSGNYNEQFF. For the CDR3, the DNA is TGTGCCAGCAGTGACAGCGGGAACTACAATGAGCAGTTCTTC.

In DNA, the CDR3 is TGTGCCAGCAGCCCATCTCCAGATAGCTATGGCTACACCTTC. The encoded protein is CASSPSPDSYGYTF. The gene calls are TRBV7-3 and TRBJ1-2, with D hard to call. Trimming removed 5 bases at V and 4 bases at J, with 14 bases between. Germline V lookup: CDR1 SGHTA, CDR2 FQGTGA. The CDR3 totals 14 residues.

The CDR3 protein is CASSPGQGDEYEQYF. The CDR3 DNA reads TGTGCCAGCAGCCCGGGACAGGGGGATGAGTACGAGCAGTACTTC. This chain connects TRBV7-8 to TRBJ2-7; 11 nucleotides align to TRBD1. This CDR3 is 15 amino acids long. J was trimmed by 4 bases and V by 5 bases; bases with no gene match: 7. CDR1 and CDR2 (germline): SGHVS, FQNEAQ.

The rearrangement links TRBV6-5 to TRBJ2-2; 8 bases are shared with TRBD1. V was pared by 7 bases and J by 6 bases, with 4 bases of the junction left unmatched. The CDR3 extends over 13 amino acids. CDR1 is MNHEY and CDR2 is SVGAGI in the germline V gene. The CDR3 coding sequence is TGTGCCAGCACCAGGGGGCGCGCCGGGGAGCTGTTTTTT. Its translation: CASTRGRAGELFF.

This clone was counted a single time. V is TRBV6-6 and J is TRBJ2-2; D is possibly TRBD2 (5 bases). CDR3 length: 16 residues. Germline-derived CDR1 and CDR2 are MNHNY and SVGAGI (reference sequence). V was cut by 5 bases and J by 5 bases, with 18 bases left in between. In DNA form, the CDR3 reads TGTGCCAGCAGTGGACCTACACCCCGGGGTACCGGGGAGCTGTTTTTT. Translated: CASSGPTPRGTGELFF.

The chain combines TRBV28 with TRBJ1-5; unclear D gene. Germline CDR1 and CDR2: MDHEN and SYDVKM. The CDR3 extends over 14 amino acids. Trimming removed 5 bases from V and 4 bases from J, with 12 bases in between. The CDR3 sequence is CASSLLTSNQPQHF. Here the CDR3 DNA reads TGTGCCAGCAGTCTACTAACATCTAATCAGCCCCAGCATTTT. The complete variable domain, with remaining parts taken from reference TRBV28 and TRBJ1-5, reads DVKVTQSSRYLVKRTGEKVFLECVQDMDHENMFWYRQDPGLGLRLIYFSYDVKMKEKGDIPEGYSVSREKKERFSLILESASTNQTSMYLCASSLLTSNQPQHFGDGTRLSIL.

This chain links TRBV27 with TRBJ1-5; the D is unclear. V shed 3 bases and J shed 0 bases, with 9 bases lying between them. This CDR3 is built from 15 residues. The germline V gene has CDR1 MNHEY and CDR2 SMNVEV (reference sequence). The CDR3 DNA sequence: TGTGCCAGCAGTTTTCGAGGCGATAGCAATCAGCCCCAGCATTTT. It encodes CASSFRGDSNQPQHF.

This chain connects TRBV28 to TRBJ1-5; 7 nucleotides line up with TRBD1. The CDR3 extends over 14 amino acids. The V and J ends lost 5 bases and 6 bases, in that order; junction bases with no gene match: 7. CDR1 is MDHEN and CDR2 is SYDVKM in the germline V gene. Here the CDR3 DNA reads TGTGCCAGCAGTACCCGACAGGGTATTCAGCCCCAGCATTTT. Translation gives CASSTRQGIQPQHF.

The chain joins TRBV5-6 to TRBJ1-2, with no clear D. The V end was cut by 0 bases, the J end by 1 base, with 7 bases between. Germline CDR1 reads SGHDT; CDR2 reads YYEEEE. The CDR3 is made up of 14 amino acids. CDR3 region: CASSLEANNYGYTF. The CDR3 DNA sequence: TGTGCCAGCAGCTTGGAGGCCAATAACTATGGCTACACCTTC. Together with reference TRBV5-6 and TRBJ1-2, the CDR3 gives the full variable domain: DAGVTQSPTHLIKTRGQQVTLRCSPKSGHDTVSWYQQALGQGPQFIFQYYEEEERQRGNFPDRFSGHQFPNYSSELNVNALLLGDSALYLCASSLEANNYGYTFGSGTRLTVV.

In this sample, this clone turned up a few times. The chain uses TRBV19 and TRBJ1-5; 9 bases are a match to TRBD1. V lost 7 bases and J lost 0; bases outside the gene matches: 4. The CDR3 is made up of 15 amino acids. Germline lookup yields CDR1 LNHDA and CDR2 SQIVND (reference sequence). The CDR3 region has the DNA TGTGCCAGTAACCTACAGGGGGCTAGCAATCAGCCCCAGCATTTT. Encoded protein: CASNLQGASNQPQHF. Together with reference TRBV19 and TRBJ1-5, the CDR3 gives the full variable domain: DGGITQSPKYLFRKEGQNVTLSCEQNLNHDAMYWYRQDPGQGLRLIYYSQIVNDFQKGDIAEGYSVSREKKESFPLTVTSAQKNPTAFYLCASNLQGASNQPQHFGDGTRLSIL.